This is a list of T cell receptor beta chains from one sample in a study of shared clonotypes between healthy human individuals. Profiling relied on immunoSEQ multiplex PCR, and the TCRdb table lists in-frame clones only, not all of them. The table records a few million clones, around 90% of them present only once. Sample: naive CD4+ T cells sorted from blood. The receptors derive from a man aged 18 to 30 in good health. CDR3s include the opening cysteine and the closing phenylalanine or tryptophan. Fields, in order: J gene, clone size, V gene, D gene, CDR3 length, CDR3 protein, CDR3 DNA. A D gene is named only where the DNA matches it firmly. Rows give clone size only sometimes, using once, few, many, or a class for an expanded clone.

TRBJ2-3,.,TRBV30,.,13,CALSLRPADTQYF,TGTGCCTTGTCCCTCCGACCCGCAGATACGCAGTATTTT
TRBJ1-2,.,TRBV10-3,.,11,CAIRGGEGYTF,TGTGCCATCAGGGGGGGTGAGGGCTACACCTTC
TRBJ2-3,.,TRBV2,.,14,CASTRDFTADTQYF,TGTGCCAGCACTAGGGACTTCACCGCAGATACGCAGTATTTT
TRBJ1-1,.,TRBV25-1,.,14,CASSATILGTEAFF,TGTGCCAGCAGTGCCACCATCTTGGGCACTGAAGCTTTCTTT
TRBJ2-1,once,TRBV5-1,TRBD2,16,CASSLEGTRDHNEQFF,TGCGCCAGCAGCCTGGAGGGGACTAGAGACCACAATGAGCAGTTCTTC
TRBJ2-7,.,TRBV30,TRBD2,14,CAWSVRAGPYEQYF,TGTGCCTGGAGTGTTCGAGCGGGGCCCTACGAGCAGTACTTC
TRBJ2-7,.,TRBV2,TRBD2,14,CASSEREGSYEQYF,TGTGCCAGCAGTGAACGGGAGGGGTCCTACGAGCAGTACTTC
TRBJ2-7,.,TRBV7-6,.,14,CASSLAPLSYEQYF,TGTGCCAGCAGCTTAGCGCCGCTCTCCTACGAGCAGTACTTC
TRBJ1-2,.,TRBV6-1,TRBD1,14,CASSGGDRAGGYTF,TGTGCCAGCAGTGGAGGCGACAGGGCGGGGGGCTACACCTTC
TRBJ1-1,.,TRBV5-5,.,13,CASSLSSNTEAFF,TGTGCCAGCAGCTTGTCATCCAACACTGAAGCTTTCTTT
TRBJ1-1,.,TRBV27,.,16,CASSTPHGRGGTEAFF,TGTGCCAGCAGTACACCACATGGGCGGGGAGGGACTGAAGCTTTCTTT
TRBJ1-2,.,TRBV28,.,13,CASSFGGDYGYTF,TGTGCCAGCAGTTTCGGGGGGGACTATGGCTACACCTTC
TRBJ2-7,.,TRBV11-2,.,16,CASSLDSGGRGYEQYF,TGTGCCAGCAGCTTAGATAGTGGTGGCAGGGGATACGAGCAGTACTTC